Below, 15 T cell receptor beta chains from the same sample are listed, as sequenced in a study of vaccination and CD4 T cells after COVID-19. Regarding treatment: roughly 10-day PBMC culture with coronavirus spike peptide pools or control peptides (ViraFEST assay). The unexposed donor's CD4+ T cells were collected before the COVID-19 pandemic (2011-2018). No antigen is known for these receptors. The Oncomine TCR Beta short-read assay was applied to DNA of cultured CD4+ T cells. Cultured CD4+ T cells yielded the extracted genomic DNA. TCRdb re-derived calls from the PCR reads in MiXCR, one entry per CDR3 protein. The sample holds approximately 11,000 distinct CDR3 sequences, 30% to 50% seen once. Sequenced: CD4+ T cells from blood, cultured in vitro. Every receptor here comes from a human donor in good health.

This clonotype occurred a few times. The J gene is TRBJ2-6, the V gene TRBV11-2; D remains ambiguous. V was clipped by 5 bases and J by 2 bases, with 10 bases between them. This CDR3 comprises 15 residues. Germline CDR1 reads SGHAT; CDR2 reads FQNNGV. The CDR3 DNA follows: TGTGCCAGCAGCCCCCAAGTGGCTGGGGCCAACGTCCTGACTTTC. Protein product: CASSPQVAGANVLTF. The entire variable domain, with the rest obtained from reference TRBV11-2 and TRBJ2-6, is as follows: EAGVAQSPRYKIIEKRQSVAFWCNPISGHATLYWYQQILGQGPKLLIQFQNNGVVDDSQLPKDRFSAERLKGVDSTLKIQPAKLEDSAVYLCASSPQVAGANVLTFGAGSRLTVL.

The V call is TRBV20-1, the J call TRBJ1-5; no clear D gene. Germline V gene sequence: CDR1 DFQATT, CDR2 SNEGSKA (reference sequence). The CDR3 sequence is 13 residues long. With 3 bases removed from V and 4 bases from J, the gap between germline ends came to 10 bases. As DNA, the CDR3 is TGCAGTGCTAGGACGGGATTAAATCAGCCCCAGCATTTT. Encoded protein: CSARTGLNQPQHF.

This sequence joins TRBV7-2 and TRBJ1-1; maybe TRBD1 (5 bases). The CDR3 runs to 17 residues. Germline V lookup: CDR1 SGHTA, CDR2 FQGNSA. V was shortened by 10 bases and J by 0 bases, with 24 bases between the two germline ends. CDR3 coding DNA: TGTGCCACCCAATGGGCCAGGGCGACATACATGAACACTGAAGCTTTCTTT. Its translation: CATQWARATYMNTEAFF. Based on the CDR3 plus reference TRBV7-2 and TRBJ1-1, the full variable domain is GAGVSQSPSNKVTEKGKDVELRCDPISGHTALYWYRQSLGQGLEFLIYFQGNSAPDKSGLPSDRFSAERTGGSVSTLTIQRTQQEDSAVYLCATQWARATYMNTEAFFGQGTRLTVV.

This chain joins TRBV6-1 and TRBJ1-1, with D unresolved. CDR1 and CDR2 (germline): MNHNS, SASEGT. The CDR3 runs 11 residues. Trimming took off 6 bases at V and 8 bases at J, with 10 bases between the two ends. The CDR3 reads CASRDELEAFF. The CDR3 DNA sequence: TGTGCCAGCAGGGATGAATTAGAAGCTTTCTTT.

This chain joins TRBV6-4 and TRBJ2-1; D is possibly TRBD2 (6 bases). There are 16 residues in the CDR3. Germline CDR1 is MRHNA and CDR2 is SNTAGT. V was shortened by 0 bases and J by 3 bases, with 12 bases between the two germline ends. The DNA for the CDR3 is TGTGCCAGCAGTGACTCTAGCGGAGGTGACTACAATGAGCAGTTCTTC. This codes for CASSDSSGGDYNEQFF.

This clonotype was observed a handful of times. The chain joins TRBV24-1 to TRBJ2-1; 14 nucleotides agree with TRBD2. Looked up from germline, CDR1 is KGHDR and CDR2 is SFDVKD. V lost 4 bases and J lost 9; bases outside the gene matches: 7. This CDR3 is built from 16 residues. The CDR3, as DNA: TGTGCCACCAGTGACTGGGGACTAGCGGGAGTCTTTGAGCAGTTCTTC. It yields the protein CATSDWGLAGVFEQFF.

The CDR3 DNA is TGTGCCATCAGTGAGACCTCACACGGGGTGGACTCACCCCTCCACTTT. The encoded protein is CAISETSHGVDSPLHF. The chain is built from TRBV10-3 and TRBJ1-6; D gene uncertain. The CDR3 extends over 16 amino acids. V dropped 2 bases and J dropped 10 bases, with 18 bases sitting between them. Germline assignment: CDR1 ENHRY and CDR2 SYGVKD.

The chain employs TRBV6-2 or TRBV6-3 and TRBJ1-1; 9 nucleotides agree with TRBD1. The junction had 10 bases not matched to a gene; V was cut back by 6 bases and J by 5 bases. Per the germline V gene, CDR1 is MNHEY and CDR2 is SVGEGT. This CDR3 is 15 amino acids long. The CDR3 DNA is TGTGCCAGCAGGAGCGGGGACAGGGTAGCAACTGAAGCTTTCTTT. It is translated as CASRSGDRVATEAFF.

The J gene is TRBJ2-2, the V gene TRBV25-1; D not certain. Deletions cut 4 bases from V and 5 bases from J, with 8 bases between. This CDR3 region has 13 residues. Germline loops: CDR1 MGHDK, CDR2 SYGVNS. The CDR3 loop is CASSVLQTGELFF. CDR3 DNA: TGTGCCAGCAGTGTGCTCCAGACCGGGGAGCTGTTTTTT.

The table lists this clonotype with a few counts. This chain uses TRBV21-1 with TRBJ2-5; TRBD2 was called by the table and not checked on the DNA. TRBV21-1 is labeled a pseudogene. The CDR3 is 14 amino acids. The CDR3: CASTRSGRGETQYF. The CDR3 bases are TGTGCCAGCACCCGAAGCGGGAGGGGAGAGACCCAGTACTTC.

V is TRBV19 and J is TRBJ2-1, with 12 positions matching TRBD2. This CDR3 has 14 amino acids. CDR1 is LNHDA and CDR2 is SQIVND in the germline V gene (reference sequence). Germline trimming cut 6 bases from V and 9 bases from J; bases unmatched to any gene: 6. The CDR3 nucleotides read TGTGCCAGTAGGCTAGCGGGAGGGCCGGTTGAGCAGTTCTTC. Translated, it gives CASRLAGGPVEQFF.

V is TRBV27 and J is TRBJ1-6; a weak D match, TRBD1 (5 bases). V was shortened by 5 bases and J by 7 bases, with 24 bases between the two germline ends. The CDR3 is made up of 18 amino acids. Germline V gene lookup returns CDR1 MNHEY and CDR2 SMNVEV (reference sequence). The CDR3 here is CASSLAYRDSKGNSPLHF. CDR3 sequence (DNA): TGTGCCAGCAGTCTAGCATACCGGGACTCAAAGGGGAATTCACCCCTCCACTTT.

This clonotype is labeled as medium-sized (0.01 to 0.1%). For the CDR3, the DNA is TGTGCCAGCAGCTATATGGGGGTCACTTCCACTGAAGCTTTCTTT. Translating gives CASSYMGVTSTEAFF. The chain has TRBV7-2 and TRBJ1-1; D possibly corresponds to TRBD1 (5 bases). Deletions cut 4 bases from V and 4 bases from J, with 16 bases between. Germline CDR1 reads SGHTA; CDR2 reads FQGNSA. The CDR3 runs to 15 residues.

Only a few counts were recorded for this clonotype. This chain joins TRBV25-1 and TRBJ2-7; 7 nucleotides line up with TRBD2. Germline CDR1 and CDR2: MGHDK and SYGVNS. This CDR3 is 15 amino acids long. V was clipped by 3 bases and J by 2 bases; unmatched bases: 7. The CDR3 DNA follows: TGTGCCAGCAGTGATTGGGCTAGCGGTCCCTACGAGCAGTACTTC. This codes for CASSDWASGPYEQYF.

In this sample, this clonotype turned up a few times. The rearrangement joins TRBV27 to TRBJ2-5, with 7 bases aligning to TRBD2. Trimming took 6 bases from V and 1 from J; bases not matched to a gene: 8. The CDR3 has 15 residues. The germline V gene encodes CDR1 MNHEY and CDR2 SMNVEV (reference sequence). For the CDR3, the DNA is TGTGCCAGCAGATTGGGACTACGGTCCCAAGAGACCCAGTACTTC. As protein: CASRLGLRSQETQYF.